This passage covers 22 T cell receptor beta chains from one sample sequenced in a study of OX40 agonist ivuxolimab in advanced cancers. Assay: immunoSEQ multiplex PCR; the TCRdb copy retains only in-frame clones and omits some. The table includes roughly 76,000 clones, approximately 82% detected once. This material consisted of CD4+ or CD8+ T cells sorted from blood, taken in a trial of the OX40 agonist ivuxolimab. These receptors were taken from an adult with an advanced solid tumor such as melanoma, head and neck, liver or kidney cancer.

The chain is built from TRBV2 and TRBJ1-2; 7 bases are shared with TRBD1. With 1 base clipped from V and 7 bases from J, the junction kept 3 bases outside the gene matches. The CDR3 extends over 13 amino acids. Looked up from germline, CDR1 is SNHLY and CDR2 is FYNNEI. The CDR3 DNA reads as TGTGCCAGCAGTGAAGAAAGGGGGCCTGGCTACACCTTC. The encoded protein is CASSEERGPGYTF.

The chain combines TRBV4-3 with TRBJ2-7; D gene ambiguous. CDR1 and CDR2 from the germline V gene are LGHNA and YSLEER. V was clipped by 0 bases and J by 2 bases, with 11 bases between them. This CDR3 contains 15 residues. CDR3 region: CASSQEQYPAYEQYF. The DNA of the CDR3 is TGCGCCAGCAGCCAAGAGCAATATCCCGCCTACGAGCAGTACTTC.

This chain links TRBV6-6 with TRBJ2-2; weak D call: TRBD1 (7 bases). Germline assignment: CDR1 MNHNY and CDR2 SVGAGI (reference sequence). The V and J ends lost 11 bases and 6 bases respectively, with 25 bases between them. The CDR3 has 16 residues. DNA for the CDR3: TGTGCCTTAGGCCAGGGGGGTGTAGTGAAGCCCGGGGAGCTGTTTTTT. As protein: CALGQGGVVKPGELFF.

This chain uses TRBV5-1 with TRBJ2-7, with D perhaps matching TRBD1 or TRBD2 (6 bases each). The germline CDR1 and CDR2 sequences are SGHRS and YFSETQ. V was shortened by 7 bases and J by 6 bases, with 20 bases between the two germline ends. The CDR3 totals 14 residues. The CDR3 nucleotides read TGCGCCAGCTCCAGGGGAGAGACCGGGGGCGAGCAGTACTTC. This codes for CASSRGETGGEQYF.

The chain carries TRBV5-4 and TRBJ1-6; D is undetermined. The CDR3 runs 14 residues. V was clipped by 4 bases and J by 8 bases, with 13 bases between them. Germline assignment: CDR1 SGHNT and CDR2 YYREEE (reference sequence). The CDR3 bases are TGTGCCAGCAGCCTACGCGAGAGGCATTCACCCCTCCACTTT. Translated, it gives CASSLRERHSPLHF. The full variable domain, in which reference TRBV5-4 and TRBJ1-6 provide the parts outside the CDR3, is ETGVTQSPTHLIKTRGQQVTLRCSSQSGHNTVSWYQQALGQGPQFIFQYYREEENGRGNFPPRFSGLQFPNYSSELNVNALELDDSALYLCASSLRERHSPLHFGNGTRLTVT.

A single count supports this clone. J is TRBJ2-3 and V is TRBV5-1; the D is unclear. The V end lost 4 bases, the J end lost 6 bases, and 15 bases lay between the germline ends. Germline V gene data show CDR1 as SGHRS and CDR2 as YFSETQ. The CDR3 has 14 amino acids. CDR3 bases: TGCGCCAGCAGCCCCATTACCTTAGAGGATACGCAGTATTTT. Translating it yields CASSPITLEDTQYF.

The J gene is TRBJ2-1, the V gene TRBV4-3; no clear D. V shed 4 bases and J shed 8 bases, with 12 bases lying between them. The CDR3 has 13 amino acids. Germline V lookup: CDR1 LGHNA, CDR2 YSLEER. CDR3 residues: CASSRRTVDEQFF. CDR3 coding DNA: TGCGCCAGCAGCCGCCGAACAGTAGATGAGCAGTTCTTC.

The chain uses TRBV6-5 and TRBJ1-3, with 7 bases fitting TRBD1. V was clipped by 4 bases and J by 4 bases; unmatched bases: 4. The CDR3 has 14 amino acids. Germline V gives CDR1 MNHEY, CDR2 SVGAGI. The CDR3 DNA reads TGTGCCAGCAGTTTCACAGGGGTCGGAAACACCATATATTTT. Protein product: CASSFTGVGNTIYF.

This clone appeared a few times. The chain is built from TRBV10-2 and TRBJ2-7, with 8 bases matching TRBD1. This CDR3 contains 14 residues. With 5 bases clipped from V and 4 bases from J, the junction kept 7 bases outside the gene matches. Germline lookup yields CDR1 WSHSY and CDR2 SAAADI. The CDR3, as DNA: TGCGCCAGCAGTCTTAGGACAGGGTTGTACGAGCAGTACTTC. Protein sequence: CASSLRTGLYEQYF.

In this sample, this clone turned up once. The junction departs from the called germline gene at one end, perhaps through a read error. CDR3 in DNA: TGTGCCAGTAGTATAGTCTTGAGGGGTTTAGTCGGGGTGGTCTTC. The encoded protein is CASSIVLRGLVGVVF. The genes are TRBV19 and TRBJ2-1, with D tentatively TRBD1 or TRBD2 (5 bases each). The CDR3 sequence is 15 residues long. CDR1 LNHDA and CDR2 SQIVND come from the germline V gene (reference sequence). The variable domain in full, completed from reference TRBV19 and TRBJ2-1, reads DGGITQSPKYLFRKEGQNVTLSCEQNLNHDAMYWYRQDPGQGLRLIYYSQIVNDFQKGDIAEGYSVSREKKESFPLTVTSAQKNPTAFYLCASSIVLRGLVGVVFGPGTRLTVL.

The chain employs TRBV11-2 and TRBJ2-5; D possibly matches TRBD1 or TRBD2 (6 bases each). This CDR3 has 15 amino acids. Trimming pared 5 bases from V and 5 bases from J, leaving 18 bases between. Germline V gives CDR1 SGHAT, CDR2 FQNNGV. DNA for the CDR3: TGTGCCAGCAGCCCCCGGTGGGGGGCCGGTGAGACCCAGTACTTC. Translated, it gives CASSPRWGAGETQYF.

The chain uses TRBV18 and TRBJ1-6, with D uncertain. CDR1 is KGHSH and CDR2 is LQKENI in the germline V gene. The CDR3 contains 15 residues. V gave up 2 bases and J gave up 0 bases, with 5 bases separating them. The CDR3 region is CASSPSSSYNSPLHF. The CDR3 nucleotides read TGTGCCAGCTCACCATCGAGCTCCTATAATTCACCCCTCCACTTT. Full variable domain (rest looked up from reference TRBV18 and TRBJ1-6): NAGVMQNPRHLVRRRGQEARLRCSPMKGHSHVYWYRQLPEEGLKFMVYLQKENIIDESGMPKERFSAEFPKEGPSILRIQQVVRGDSAAYFCASSPSSSYNSPLHFGNGTRLTVT.

V usage is TRBV11-2 and J usage is TRBJ2-1; a weak D match, TRBD2 (6 bases). This CDR3 region has 16 residues. The V and J ends lost 5 bases and 0 bases respectively, with 14 bases between them. Germline V gene sequence: CDR1 SGHAT, CDR2 FQNNGV. For the CDR3, the DNA is TGTGCCAGCAGCGAGGGGACTGCGAACTCCTACAATGAGCAGTTCTTC. This sequence encodes CASSEGTANSYNEQFF. Based on the CDR3 plus reference TRBV11-2 and TRBJ2-1, the full variable domain is EAGVAQSPRYKIIEKRQSVAFWCNPISGHATLYWYQQILGQGPKLLIQFQNNGVVDDSQLPKDRFSAERLKGVDSTLKIQPAKLEDSAVYLCASSEGTANSYNEQFFGPGTRLTVL.

This chain uses TRBV19 with TRBJ1-4; 9 bases line up with TRBD1. The CDR3 is 16 amino acids. V was pared by 6 bases and J by 4 bases, with 9 bases of the junction left unmatched. In germline, CDR1 is LNHDA, CDR2 SQIVND (reference sequence). CDR3 DNA: TGTGCCAGTAGCTTGGGACAGGGAGGGAATAATGAAAAACTGTTTTTT. It specifies CASSLGQGGNNEKLFF.

The rearrangement links TRBV2 to TRBJ1-1; tentatively, D is TRBD1 (5 bases). Germline values: CDR1 SNHLY, CDR2 FYNNEI. There are 14 residues in the CDR3. Trimming left V 5 bases short and J 0 bases short, with 10 bases between. CDR3 amino acids: CASSLGRMNTEAFF. CDR3 sequence (DNA): TGTGCCAGCAGTTTGGGACGAATGAACACTGAAGCTTTCTTT. Complete variable domain (other parts from reference TRBV2 and TRBJ1-1): EPEVTQTPSHQVTQMGQEVILRCVPISNHLYFYWYRQILGQKVEFLVSFYNNEISEKSEIFDDQFSVERPDGSNFTLKIRSTKLEDSAMYFCASSLGRMNTEAFFGQGTRLTVV.

The rearrangement joins TRBV13 to TRBJ2-7; D tentatively reads TRBD1 or TRBD2 (5 bases each). Per the germline V gene, CDR1 is PRHDT and CDR2 is FYEKMQ (reference sequence). CDR3 length: 15 amino acids. V was clipped by 4 bases and J by 6 bases, with 19 bases between them. CDR3 DNA: TGTGCCAGCAGCTCCCGGGACGGTATGGTAGGCGAGCAGTACTTC. This codes for CASSSRDGMVGEQYF.

This chain connects TRBV19 to TRBJ2-1; perhaps D is TRBD1 or TRBD2 (6 bases each). Germline V gene sequence: CDR1 LNHDA, CDR2 SQIVND (reference sequence). The CDR3 has 14 amino acids. V dropped 10 bases and J dropped 5 bases, with 18 bases sitting between them. The CDR3 loop reads CATLGGEVHNEQFF. In nucleotides, the CDR3 is TGTGCCACCCTGGGGGGCGAAGTCCACAATGAGCAGTTCTTC.

The chain uses TRBV6-5 and TRBJ1-1; no definite D call. This CDR3 has 13 residues. The V end was cut by 6 bases, the J end by 14 bases, with 22 bases between. Germline V gene lookup returns CDR1 MNHEY and CDR2 SVGAGI. CDR3 bases: TGTGCCAGCAGCCAAGTGGGGTTACAGCCTGGGTTCTTT. Translating gives CASSQVGLQPGFF.

This chain joins TRBV7-3 and TRBJ2-1; D is possibly TRBD1 (6 bases). Germline V gene lookup returns CDR1 SGHTA and CDR2 FQGTGA. This CDR3 has 14 residues. Trimming pared 5 bases from V and 3 bases from J, leaving 11 bases between. CDR3 sequence: CASSVDSLYNEQFF. The CDR3 coding sequence is TGTGCCAGCAGCGTGGACAGTCTCTACAATGAGCAGTTCTTC.

The table lists this clone with a few counts. This chain joins TRBV5-1 and TRBJ2-1; D unresolved. From germline, CDR1 is SGHRS and CDR2 YFSETQ. The CDR3 is 13 residues long. The V end was cut by 5 bases, the J end by 8 bases, with 14 bases between. The DNA of the CDR3 is TGCGCCAGCAGTATAGAATTAATGCATGAGCAGTTCTTC. Translated, it gives CASSIELMHEQFF. The full variable domain, with the rest looked up from reference TRBV5-1 and TRBJ2-1, is KAGVTQTPRYLIKTRGQQVTLSCSPISGHRSVSWYQQTPGQGLQFLFEYFSETQRNKGNFPGRFSGRQFSNSRSEMNVSTLELGDSALYLCASSIELMHEQFFGPGTRLTVL.

V usage is TRBV9 and J usage is TRBJ2-5, with 9 bases matching TRBD2. This CDR3 contains 15 residues. Germline lookup yields CDR1 SGDLS and CDR2 YYNGEE. Trimming at V came to 0 bases and at J to 5 bases, leaving 5 bases not matched to a gene. The CDR3 coding sequence is TGTGCCAGCAGCGTAGCCGTAACTAGCGGGGAGACCCAGTACTTC. The encoded protein is CASSVAVTSGETQYF.

J is TRBJ1-1 and V is TRBV4-2; D possibly corresponds to TRBD1 (5 bases). The CDR3 runs to 13 residues. The V gene lost 5 bases and the J gene lost 2 bases, with 9 bases spanning the gap. CDR1 and CDR2 from the germline V gene are LGHNA and YNFKEQ. The chain's CDR3 is CASSWGGNTEAFF. CDR3 DNA sequence: TGTGCCAGCAGCTGGGGCGGTAACACTGAAGCTTTCTTT.